This T cell receptor beta chain was identified in a study of identical twins (dated by TCRdb to the mid-2010s). At the level of the whole study: To test whether fetal clonotypes persist, this study deep-sequenced TCR alpha and beta repertoires from monozygotic twins, from unrelated adults of various ages, and from cord blood. To rule out contamination, replicate twin experiments were performed at different times with different library preparation protocols.

The library was made by 5' RACE. For sequencing, an Illumina HiSeq 2000 was employed. Template switching added a universal primer binding site, and the final cDNA carried a unique molecular identifier that allowed TCR cDNA molecules to be counted accurately. First-strand cDNA for TCR alpha and beta chains was synthesized from specific primers in the conserved constant-segment region. Each cDNA library was double barcoded, with a SMART-Mk sample barcode plus Illumina barcodes, to control for contamination. TruSeq adapter sequences and Illumina sample barcodes were added in two successive PCR steps. The TCR alpha and beta cDNA libraries were sequenced on the Illumina HiSeq platform using custom primers. In the source study's methods: MiGEC was used to process raw reads and extract unique molecular identifiers, and MiXCR was used to find CDR3 positions. For each individual, recombination models were inferred using an EM algorithm with the repgenHMM and IGoR tools. The tcR package in R was used for shared clonotype analysis, with sharing normalized by the product of cloneset sizes. Out-of-frame nonproductive sequences were analyzed to study raw recombination free of thymic and clonal selection effects. TCRdb handled the public reads itself, with Q25 trimming in fastp and clone calling in MiXCR, and kept productive beta chains. Duplicate CDR3 protein sequences are folded into a single record with the most common DNA and genes. TCRdb's processing, not the authors', yielded these V and J calls. Recorded for this sample are about 700,000 distinct CDR3 sequences; approximately 9% of them occurred a single time. The top ten clones comprise approximately 0.89% of the sample.

On the study overall, not on this receptor specifically: Because the same donors could not be followed over many years, the conclusions relied on cross-sectional statistical analysis. Compared with coincidental sharing between unrelated individuals, out-of-frame TCR alpha sequences shared between twins had an excess of sequences with low generation probability. Zero-insertion analyses could be partly confounded by invariant T cells such as MAIT and iNKT, though diverse VJ usage argued against such confounding for most clonotypes. In beta out-of-frame sequences, excess twin sharing was weaker, because having fewer shared sequences lowered the signal-to-noise ratio. Fewer insertions were carried by abundant cord blood beta clonotypes; a weaker similar trend was observed in young adult naive repertoires, while no such trend was observed in memory repertoires. In monozygotic twins, recombination models systematically underestimated out-of-frame TCR alpha sharing, but the models matched the sharing seen between unrelated individuals.

As to this clonotype: Its antigen remains undetermined. The input lacks base qualities; no much larger clone sits a single base away.

Trimming removed 9 bases from V and 6 bases from J; the gene matches leave 6 bases unexplained. Its CDR3 holds 13 amino acids, cysteine through phenylalanine. The retained sequence is limited to the CDR3, 39 bases, with the frame set at the first base. Sequences SNHLY (CDR1) and FYNNEI (CDR2) are obtained from the germline V gene. All donors were healthy Caucasians. Three pairs of female monozygotic twins, all aged about 18 to 30 years, were included in the twin cohort. RNA for TCR libraries was isolated from peripheral blood mononuclear cells. In addition, the sample was reused for a study of yellow fever vaccine responses in identical twins. As the second study states: The T cell response to vaccination in identical twins was reported by the authors to appear partly convergent and partly personalized. In the study, vaccine-responding T cell clones were precisely tracked in identical twins.

Sequenced sample: PBMCs. This receptor chain uses TRBV2 and TRBJ2-3; TRBD1 aligns with 10 central bases. This receptor was obtained from a woman aged 18-29 years in good health. The CDR3 protein: CARDGQGEDTQYF. DNA sequence: TGTGCCAGGGACGGACAGGGGGAGGATACGCAGTATTTT.